This T cell receptor beta chain was recovered during a study of control samples from healthy donors and cancer patients. Only in-frame clones appear in the TCRdb table, and some are missing; sequencing was by immunoSEQ multiplex PCR. The sample carries 150,000 to 200,000 clones, about 90% recorded once. CDR3 size: 15 residues. Germline V gene sequence: CDR1 LGHDT, CDR2 YNNKEL (reference sequence). V gave up 2 bases and J gave up 4 bases; unmatched junction bases: 4. The gene calls are TRBV3-1 (or the pseudogene TRBV3-2) and TRBJ2-2; 7 bases fit TRBD1. This clonotype originated in a woman between 40 and 50 years old in good health. The sequencing input was blood. DNA for the CDR3: TGTGCCAGCAGCCAATGGGACAGCAGCACCGGGGAGCTGTTTTTT. Translation gives CASSQWDSSTGELFF.